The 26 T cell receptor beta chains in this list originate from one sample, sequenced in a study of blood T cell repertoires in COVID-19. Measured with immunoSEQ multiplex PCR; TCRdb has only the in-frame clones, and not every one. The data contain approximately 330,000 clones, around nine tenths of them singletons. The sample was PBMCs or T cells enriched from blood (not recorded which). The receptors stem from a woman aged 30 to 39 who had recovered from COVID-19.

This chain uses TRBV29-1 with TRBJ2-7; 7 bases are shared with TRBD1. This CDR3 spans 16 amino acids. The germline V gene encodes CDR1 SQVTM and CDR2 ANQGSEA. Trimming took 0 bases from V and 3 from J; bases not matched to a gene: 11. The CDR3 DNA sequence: TGCAGCGTTGAAGATCTTACAGGGGCCGGGATCTACGAGCAGTACTTC. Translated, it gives CSVEDLTGAGIYEQYF.

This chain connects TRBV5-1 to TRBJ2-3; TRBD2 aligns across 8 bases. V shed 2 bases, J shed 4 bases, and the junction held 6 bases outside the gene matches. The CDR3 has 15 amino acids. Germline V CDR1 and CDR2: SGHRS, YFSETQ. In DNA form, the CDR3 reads TGCGCCAGCAGCTTTACTTCAGCGGGAGCAGATACGCAGTATTTT. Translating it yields CASSFTSAGADTQYF.

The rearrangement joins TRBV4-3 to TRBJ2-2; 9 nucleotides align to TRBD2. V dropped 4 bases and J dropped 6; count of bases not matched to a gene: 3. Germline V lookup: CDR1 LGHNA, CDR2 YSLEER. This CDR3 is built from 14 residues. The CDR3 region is CASSPREGAGELFF. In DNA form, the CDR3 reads TGCGCCAGCAGCCCGCGGGAGGGTGCCGGGGAGCTGTTTTTT.

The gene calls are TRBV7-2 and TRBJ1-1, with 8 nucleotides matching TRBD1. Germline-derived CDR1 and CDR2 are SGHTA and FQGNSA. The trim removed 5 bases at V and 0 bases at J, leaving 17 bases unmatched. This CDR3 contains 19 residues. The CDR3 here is CASSPPRQGTAGMNTEAFF. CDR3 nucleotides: TGTGCCAGCAGCCCCCCGAGACAGGGGACCGCGGGAATGAACACTGAAGCTTTCTTT.

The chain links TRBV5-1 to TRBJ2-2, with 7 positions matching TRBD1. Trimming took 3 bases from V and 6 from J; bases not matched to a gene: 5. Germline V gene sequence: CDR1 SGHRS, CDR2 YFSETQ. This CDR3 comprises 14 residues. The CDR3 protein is CASSSGQDPGELFF. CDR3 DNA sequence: TGCGCCAGCAGCTCAGGACAGGATCCCGGGGAGCTGTTTTTT.

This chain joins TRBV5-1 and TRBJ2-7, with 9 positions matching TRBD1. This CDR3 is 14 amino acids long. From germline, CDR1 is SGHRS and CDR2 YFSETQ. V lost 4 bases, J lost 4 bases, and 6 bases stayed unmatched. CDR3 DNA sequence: TGCGCCAGCAGCAGGACAGGGGACTTTTACGAGCAGTACTTC. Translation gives CASSRTGDFYEQYF.

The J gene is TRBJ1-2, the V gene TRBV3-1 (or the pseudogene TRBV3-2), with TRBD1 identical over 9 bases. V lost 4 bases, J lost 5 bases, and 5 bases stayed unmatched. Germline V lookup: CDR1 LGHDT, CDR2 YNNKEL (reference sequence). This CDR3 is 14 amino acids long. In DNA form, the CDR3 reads TGTGCCAGCAGCCCCCCCGGGACAGGGTATGGCTACACCTTC. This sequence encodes CASSPPGTGYGYTF.

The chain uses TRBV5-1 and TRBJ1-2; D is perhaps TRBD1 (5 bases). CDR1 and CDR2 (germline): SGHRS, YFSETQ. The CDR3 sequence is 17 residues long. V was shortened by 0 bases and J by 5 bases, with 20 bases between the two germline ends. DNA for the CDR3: TGCGCCAGCAGCTTGGTCCCTCTAGGGGCAGATTCTTATGGCTACACCTTC. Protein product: CASSLVPLGADSYGYTF.

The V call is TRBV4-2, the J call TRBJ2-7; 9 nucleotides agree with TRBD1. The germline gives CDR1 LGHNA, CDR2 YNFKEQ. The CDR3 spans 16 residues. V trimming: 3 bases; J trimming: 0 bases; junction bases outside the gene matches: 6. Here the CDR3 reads CASSHHGQGPSYEQYF. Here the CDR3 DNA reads TGTGCCAGCAGCCACCACGGACAGGGGCCCTCCTACGAGCAGTACTTC.

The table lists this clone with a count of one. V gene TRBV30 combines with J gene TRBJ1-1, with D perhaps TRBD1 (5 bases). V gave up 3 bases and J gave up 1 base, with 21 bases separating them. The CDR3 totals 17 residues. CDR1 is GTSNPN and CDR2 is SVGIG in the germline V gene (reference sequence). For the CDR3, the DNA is TGTGCCTGGAGGACAAGTGACAGCTGGACGGAGAACACTGAAGCTTTCTTT. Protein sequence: CAWRTSDSWTENTEAFF. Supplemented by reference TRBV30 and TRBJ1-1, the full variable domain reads SQTIHQWPATLVQPVGSPLSLECTVEGTSNPNLYWYRQAAGRGLQLLFYSVGIGQISSEVPQNLSASRPQDRQFILSSKKLLLSDSGFYLCAWRTSDSWTENTEAFFGQGTRLTVV.

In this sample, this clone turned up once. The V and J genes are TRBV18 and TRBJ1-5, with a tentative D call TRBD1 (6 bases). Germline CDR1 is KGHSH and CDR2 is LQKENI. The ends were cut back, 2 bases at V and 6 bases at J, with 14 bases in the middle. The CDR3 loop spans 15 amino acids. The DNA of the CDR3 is TGTGCCAGCTCACCAGGGAACGGGGGGCTTCAGCCCCAGCATTTT. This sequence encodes CASSPGNGGLQPQHF.

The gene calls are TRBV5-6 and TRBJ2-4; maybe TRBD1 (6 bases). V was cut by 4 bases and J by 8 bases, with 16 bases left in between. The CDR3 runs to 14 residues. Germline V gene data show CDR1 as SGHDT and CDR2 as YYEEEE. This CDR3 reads CASSLQGIGHIQYF. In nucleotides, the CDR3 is TGTGCCAGCAGCCTACAGGGAATCGGGCACATTCAGTACTTC.

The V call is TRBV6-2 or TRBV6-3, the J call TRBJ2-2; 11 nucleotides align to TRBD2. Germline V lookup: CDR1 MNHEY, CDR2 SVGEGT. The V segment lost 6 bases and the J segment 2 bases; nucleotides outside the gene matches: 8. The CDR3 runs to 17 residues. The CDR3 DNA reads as TGTGCCAGCAGCCCCACTAGCGGGAGCCCTAACACCGGGGAGCTGTTTTTT. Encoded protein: CASSPTSGSPNTGELFF.

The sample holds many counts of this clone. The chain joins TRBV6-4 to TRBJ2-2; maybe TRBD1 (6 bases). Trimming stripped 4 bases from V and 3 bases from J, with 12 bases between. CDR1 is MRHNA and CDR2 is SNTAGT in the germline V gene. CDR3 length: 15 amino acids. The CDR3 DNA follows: TGTGCCAGCAGTGCTACGGCAGGGGACACCGGGGAGCTGTTTTTT. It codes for CASSATAGDTGELFF.

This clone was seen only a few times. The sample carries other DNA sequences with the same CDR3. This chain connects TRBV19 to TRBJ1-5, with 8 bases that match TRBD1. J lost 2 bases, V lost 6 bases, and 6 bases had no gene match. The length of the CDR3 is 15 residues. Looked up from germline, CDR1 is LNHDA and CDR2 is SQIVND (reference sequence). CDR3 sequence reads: CASREGTGRNQPQHF. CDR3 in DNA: TGTGCCAGTAGAGAGGGGACAGGACGCAATCAGCCCCAGCATTTT.

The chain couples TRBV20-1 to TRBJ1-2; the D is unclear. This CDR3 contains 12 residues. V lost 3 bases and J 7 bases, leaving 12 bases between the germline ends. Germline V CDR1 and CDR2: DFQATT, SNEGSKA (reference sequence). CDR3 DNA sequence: TGCAGTGCTAGTAAGATCTCGGGTGGCTACACCTTC. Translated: CSASKISGGYTF.

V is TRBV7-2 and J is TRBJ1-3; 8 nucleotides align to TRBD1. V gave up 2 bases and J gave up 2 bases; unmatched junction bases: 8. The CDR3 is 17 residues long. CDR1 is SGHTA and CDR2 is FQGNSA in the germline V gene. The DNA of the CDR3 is TGTGCCAGCAGCTTACTGGCAGGGGGCGAGACTGGAAACACCATATATTTT. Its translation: CASSLLAGGETGNTIYF. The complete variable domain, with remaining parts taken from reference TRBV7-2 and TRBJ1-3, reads GAGVSQSPSNKVTEKGKDVELRCDPISGHTALYWYRQSLGQGLEFLIYFQGNSAPDKSGLPSDRFSAERTGGSVSTLTIQRTQQEDSAVYLCASSLLAGGETGNTIYFGEGSWLTVV.

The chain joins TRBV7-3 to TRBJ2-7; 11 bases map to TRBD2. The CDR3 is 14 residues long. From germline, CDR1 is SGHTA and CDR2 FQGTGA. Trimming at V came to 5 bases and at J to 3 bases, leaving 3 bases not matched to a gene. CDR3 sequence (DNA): TGTGCCAGCAGCCCCGGGACTAGCGGCTACGAGCAGTACTTC. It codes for CASSPGTSGYEQYF. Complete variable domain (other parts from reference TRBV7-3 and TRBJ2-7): GAGVSQTPSNKVTEKGKYVELRCDPISGHTALYWYRQSLGQGPEFLIYFQGTGAADDSGLPNDRFFAVRPEGSVSTLKIQRTERGDSAVYLCASSPGTSGYEQYFGPGTRLTVT.

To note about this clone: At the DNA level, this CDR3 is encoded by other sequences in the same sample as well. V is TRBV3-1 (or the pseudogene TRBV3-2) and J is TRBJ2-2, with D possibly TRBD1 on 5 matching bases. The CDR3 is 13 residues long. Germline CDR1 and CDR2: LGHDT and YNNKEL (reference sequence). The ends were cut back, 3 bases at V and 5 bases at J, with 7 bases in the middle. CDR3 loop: CASSQAGTGELFF. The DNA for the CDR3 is TGTGCCAGCAGCCAGGCAGGGACCGGGGAGCTGTTTTTT.

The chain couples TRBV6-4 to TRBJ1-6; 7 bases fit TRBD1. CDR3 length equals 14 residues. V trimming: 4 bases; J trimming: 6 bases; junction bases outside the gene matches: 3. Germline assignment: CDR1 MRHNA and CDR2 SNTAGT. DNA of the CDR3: TGTGCCAGCAGTGCCGACAGGGCTAATTCACCCCTCCACTTT. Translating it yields CASSADRANSPLHF.

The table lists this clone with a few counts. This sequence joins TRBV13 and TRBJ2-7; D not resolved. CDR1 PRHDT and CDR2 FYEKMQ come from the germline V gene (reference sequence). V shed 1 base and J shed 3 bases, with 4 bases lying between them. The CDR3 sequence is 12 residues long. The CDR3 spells CASSLVRYEQYF. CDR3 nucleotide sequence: TGTGCCAGCAGCTTAGTCCGCTACGAGCAGTACTTC.

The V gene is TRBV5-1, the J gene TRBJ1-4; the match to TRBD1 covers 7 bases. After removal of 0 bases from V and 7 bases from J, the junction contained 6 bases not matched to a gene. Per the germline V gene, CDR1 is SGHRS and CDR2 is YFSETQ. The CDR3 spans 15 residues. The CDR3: CASSLATGLGEKLFF. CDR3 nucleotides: TGCGCCAGCAGCTTGGCGACAGGGTTAGGTGAAAAACTGTTTTTT. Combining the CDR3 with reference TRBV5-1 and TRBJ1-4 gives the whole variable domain KAGVTQTPRYLIKTRGQQVTLSCSPISGHRSVSWYQQTPGQGLQFLFEYFSETQRNKGNFPGRFSGRQFSNSRSEMNVSTLELGDSALYLCASSLATGLGEKLFFGSGTQLSVL.

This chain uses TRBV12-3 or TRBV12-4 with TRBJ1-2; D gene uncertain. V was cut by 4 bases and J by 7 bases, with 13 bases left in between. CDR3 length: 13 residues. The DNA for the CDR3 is TGTGCCAGCAGTTCCAACAGCGGGAGTGGCTACACCTTC. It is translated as CASSSNSGSGYTF.

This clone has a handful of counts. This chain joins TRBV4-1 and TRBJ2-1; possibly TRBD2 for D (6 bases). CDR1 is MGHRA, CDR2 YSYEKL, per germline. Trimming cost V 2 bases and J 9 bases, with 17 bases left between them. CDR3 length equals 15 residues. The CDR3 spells CASSQSFSLEGEQFF. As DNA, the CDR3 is TGCGCCAGCAGCCAATCCTTCTCACTGGAGGGTGAGCAGTTCTTC.

In DNA, the CDR3 is TGCAGCGCCGCTAGTGGGGGCTACACCTTC. It encodes CSAASGGYTF. V usage is TRBV29-1 and J usage is TRBJ1-2; D unclear. V was clipped by 7 bases and J by 8 bases, with 11 bases between them. Germline loops: CDR1 SQVTM, CDR2 ANQGSEA. This CDR3 region has 10 residues. Together with reference TRBV29-1 and TRBJ1-2, the CDR3 gives the full variable domain: SAVISQKPSRDICQRGTSLTIQCQVDSQVTMMFWYRQQPGQSLTLIATANQGSEATYESGFVIDKFPISRPNLTFSTLTVSNMSPEDSSIYLCSAASGGYTFGSGTRLTVV.

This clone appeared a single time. CDR3 bases: TGTGCTAGTGGTCATCCGGACAGCGAGCAGTACTTC. Protein sequence: CASGHPDSEQYF. The rearrangement uses TRBV12-5 and TRBJ2-7; maybe TRBD1 (6 bases). The CDR3 is 12 amino acids. Germline V gives CDR1 LGHNT, CDR2 FRNRAP. V lost 5 bases and J lost 6, with 11 bases in between.